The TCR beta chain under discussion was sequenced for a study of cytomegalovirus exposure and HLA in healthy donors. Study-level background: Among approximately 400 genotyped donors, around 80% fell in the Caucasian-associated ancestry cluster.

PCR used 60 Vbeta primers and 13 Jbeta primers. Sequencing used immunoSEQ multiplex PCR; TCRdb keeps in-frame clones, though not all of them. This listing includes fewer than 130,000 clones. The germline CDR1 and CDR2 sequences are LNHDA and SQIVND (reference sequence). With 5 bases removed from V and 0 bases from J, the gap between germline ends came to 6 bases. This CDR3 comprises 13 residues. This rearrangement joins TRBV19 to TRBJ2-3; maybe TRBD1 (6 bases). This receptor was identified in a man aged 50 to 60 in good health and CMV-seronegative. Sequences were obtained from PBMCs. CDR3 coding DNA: TGTGCCAGTAGTCAGGGGAGCACAGATACGCAGTATTTT. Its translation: CASSQGSTDTQYF.